This record looks at one T cell receptor beta chain sequence and its context. This entry comes from a study of technical replicates of blood from a few donors. V was pared by 0 bases and J by 4 bases, with 12 bases between. CDR3 length: 14 amino acids. Germline V lookup: CDR1 GTSNPN, CDR2 SVGIG (reference sequence). The assay was immunoSEQ multiplex PCR, and TCRdb's table has in-frame clones only and misses some. The sample consists of around 30,000 clones, 85% to 95% of them appearing once. This TCR was recovered from a human donor in good health. Some clones in this sample may be carry-over from other donors' samples. The chain links TRBV30 to TRBJ1-2; perhaps TRBD1 as D (5 bases). Sequences were obtained from PBMCs. DNA for the CDR3: TGTGCCTGGAGTGTCGGGGGGGTTAGCTATGGCTACACCTTC. This gives the protein CAWSVGGVSYGYTF.